This T cell receptor beta chain appears in the sequencing data of a study of OX40 agonist ivuxolimab in advanced cancers. Trimming removed 0 bases from V and 10 bases from J; junction bases left unmatched: 13. This CDR3 comprises 17 residues. Germline CDR1 and CDR2: SGHRS and YFSETQ. Produced via immunoSEQ multiplex PCR; TCRdb's table is partial and in-frame only. The sample holds some 76,000 clones, about 89% seen once. This specimen was CD4+ or CD8+ T cells sorted from blood, taken in a trial of the OX40 agonist ivuxolimab. The sequence was collected from an adult with an advanced solid tumor such as melanoma, head and neck, liver or kidney cancer. The J gene is TRBJ2-1, the V gene TRBV5-1; 10 nucleotides agree with TRBD1. The CDR3: CASSLGGCRQGAREQFF. CDR3 bases: TGCGCCAGCAGCTTGGGTGGCTGTAGACAGGGGGCGAGGGAGCAGTTCTTC. The full variable domain, completed using reference TRBV5-1 and TRBJ2-1, is KAGVTQTPRYLIKTRGQQVTLSCSPISGHRSVSWYQQTPGQGLQFLFEYFSETQRNKGNFPGRFSGRQFSNSRSEMNVSTLELGDSALYLCASSLGGCRQGAREQFFGPGTRLTVL.